Listed below are T cell receptor beta chains from one sample, sequenced in a study of blood T cell repertoires in COVID-19. Method: immunoSEQ multiplex PCR; TCRdb's copy keeps in-frame clones and lacks some. The data contain 150,000 to 200,000 clones, about 80% of them singletons. Sequencing was performed on peripheral blood. All receptors come from a woman aged 70-85 years with acute or convalescent COVID-19. The CDR3 runs from the conserved cysteine through the conserved F or W. Fields, in order: D gene, J gene, clone size, V gene, CDR3 protein, CDR3 DNA. D genes are given only for firm matches. Expanded clones get a size class; other rows say once, few or many, or leave the size out.

D: TRBD1
J: TRBJ1-5
size: NA
V: TRBV6-1
CDR3: CASSVVEAGTGDFGQPQHF
DNA: TGTGCCAGCAGTGTCGTCGAAGCCGGGACAGGGGATTTCGGGCAGCCCCAGCATTTT

D: NA
J: TRBJ2-2
size: once
V: TRBV4-1
CDR3: CASSLVTGELFF
DNA: TGCGCCAGCAGCCTCGTCACCGGGGAGCTGTTTTTT

D: TRBD2
J: TRBJ2-2
size: NA
V: TRBV19
CDR3: CASRDLKTSHPTGELFF
DNA: TGTGCCAGTAGAGACCTCAAGACTAGCCACCCTACCGGGGAGCTGTTTTTT

D: TRBD1
J: TRBJ2-2
size: NA
V: TRBV27
CDR3: CASSPIQGQGTGELFF
DNA: TGTGCCAGCAGTCCGATACAGGGGCAGGGCACCGGGGAGCTGTTTTTT

D: TRBD2
J: TRBJ2-1
size: NA
V: TRBV7-9
CDR3: CASIQFSGRGGEQFF
DNA: TGTGCCAGCATCCAATTTAGCGGGAGAGGCGGTGAGCAGTTCTTC

D: NA
J: TRBJ1-2
size: NA
V: TRBV12-3/TRBV12-4
CDR3: CASSVETTGGYTF
DNA: TGTGCCAGCAGTGTTGAAACGACCGGGGGCTACACCTTC

D: TRBD2
J: TRBJ2-3
size: NA
V: TRBV30
CDR3: CAWSVLTSGGDTQYF
DNA: TGTGCCTGGAGTGTCCTGACTAGCGGCGGAGATACGCAGTATTTT

D: NA
J: TRBJ2-1
size: NA
V: TRBV7-9
CDR3: CASSLAGSGRVNEQFF
DNA: TGTGCCAGCAGCTTAGCTGGTAGCGGCCGGGTAAATGAGCAGTTCTTC

D: NA
J: TRBJ1-2
size: NA
V: TRBV5-4
CDR3: CASSLEGLSVYGYTF
DNA: TGTGCCAGCAGCTTGGAGGGGCTAAGTGTCTATGGCTACACCTTC

D: NA
J: TRBJ2-7
size: NA
V: TRBV20-1
CDR3: CSVRGPYEQYF
DNA: TGCAGTGTCAGGGGTCCCTACGAGCAGTACTTC

D: TRBD1
J: TRBJ2-7
size: NA
V: TRBV5-6
CDR3: CASSFRDRDGEQYF
DNA: TGTGCCAGCAGCTTCCGGGACAGGGATGGCGAGCAGTACTTC